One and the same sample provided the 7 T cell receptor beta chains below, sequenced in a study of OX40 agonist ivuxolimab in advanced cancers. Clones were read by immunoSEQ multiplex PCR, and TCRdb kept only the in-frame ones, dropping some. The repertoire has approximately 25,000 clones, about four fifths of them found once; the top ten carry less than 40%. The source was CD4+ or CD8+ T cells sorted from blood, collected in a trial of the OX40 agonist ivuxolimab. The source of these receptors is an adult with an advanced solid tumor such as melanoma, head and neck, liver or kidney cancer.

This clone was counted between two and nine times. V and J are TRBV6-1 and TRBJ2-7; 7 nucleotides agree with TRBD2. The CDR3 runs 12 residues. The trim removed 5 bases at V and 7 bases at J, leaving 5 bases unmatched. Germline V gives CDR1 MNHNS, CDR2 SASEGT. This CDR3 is CASSSGIGEQYF. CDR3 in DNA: TGTGCCAGCAGTAGCGGGATAGGGGAGCAGTACTTC.

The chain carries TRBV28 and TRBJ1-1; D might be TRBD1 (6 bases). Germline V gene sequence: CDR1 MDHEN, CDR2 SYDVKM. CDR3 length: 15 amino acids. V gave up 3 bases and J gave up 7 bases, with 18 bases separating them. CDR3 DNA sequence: TGTGCCAGCAGTTTTCTACAGGGTGTTTATAGTGAAGCTTTCTTT. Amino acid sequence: CASSFLQGVYSEAFF.

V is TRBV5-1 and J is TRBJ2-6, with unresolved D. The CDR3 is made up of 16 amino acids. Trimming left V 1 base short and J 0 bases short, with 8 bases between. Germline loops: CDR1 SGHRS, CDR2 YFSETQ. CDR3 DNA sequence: TGCGCCAGCAGCTTGTGGCCGATCTCTGGGGCCAACGTCCTGACTTTC. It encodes CASSLWPISGANVLTF. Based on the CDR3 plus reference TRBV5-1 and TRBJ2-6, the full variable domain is KAGVTQTPRYLIKTRGQQVTLSCSPISGHRSVSWYQQTPGQGLQFLFEYFSETQRNKGNFPGRFSGRQFSNSRSEMNVSTLELGDSALYLCASSLWPISGANVLTFGAGSRLTVL.

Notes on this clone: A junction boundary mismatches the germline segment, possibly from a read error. The CDR3, as DNA: TGTGCCAGCAGTTACGGGCTAGCGGGAAAACACTACGAGCAGTACTTC. Encoded protein: CASSYGLAGKHYEQYF. V and J are TRBV10-3 and TRBJ2-7, with TRBD2 identical over 9 bases. Germline V CDR1 and CDR2: ENHRY, SYGVKD. This CDR3 is 16 amino acids long.

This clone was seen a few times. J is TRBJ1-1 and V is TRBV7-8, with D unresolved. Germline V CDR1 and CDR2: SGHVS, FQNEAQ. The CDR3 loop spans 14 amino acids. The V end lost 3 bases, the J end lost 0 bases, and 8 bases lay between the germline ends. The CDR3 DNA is TGTGCCAGCAGCTTCGTTCCCGTGAACACTGAAGCTTTCTTT. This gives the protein CASSFVPVNTEAFF.

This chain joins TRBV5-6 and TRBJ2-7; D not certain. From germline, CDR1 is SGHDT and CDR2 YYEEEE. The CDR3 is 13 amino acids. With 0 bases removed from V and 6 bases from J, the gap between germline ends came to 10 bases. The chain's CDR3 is CASSLEQTAEQYF. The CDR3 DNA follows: TGTGCCAGCAGCTTGGAACAAACGGCCGAGCAGTACTTC. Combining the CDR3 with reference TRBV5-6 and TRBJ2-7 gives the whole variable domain DAGVTQSPTHLIKTRGQQVTLRCSPKSGHDTVSWYQQALGQGPQFIFQYYEEEERQRGNFPDRFSGHQFPNYSSELNVNALLLGDSALYLCASSLEQTAEQYFGPGTRLTVT.

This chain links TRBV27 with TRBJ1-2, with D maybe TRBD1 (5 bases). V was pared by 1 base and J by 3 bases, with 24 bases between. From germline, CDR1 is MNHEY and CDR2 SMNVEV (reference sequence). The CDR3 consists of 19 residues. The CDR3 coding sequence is TGTGCCAGCAGTTTATTGCCGCCGGCAGGGCTTTGGTCCGACTATGGCTACACCTTC. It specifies CASSLLPPAGLWSDYGYTF.